This T cell receptor (beta chain) was captured by sequencing in a study of PD-L1 blockade in urothelial cancer. For the study at large: Men with urothelial cancer arising in the bladder made up about 90% of the roughly 29 patients.

TCRdb's table, derived via immunoSEQ multiplex PCR, lists solely in-frame clones and lacks some. The table records about 45,000 clones, approximately 82% of them present only once. Time point reported: peripheral blood 6 weeks after treatment start. Urothelial carcinoma in patients was locally advanced or metastatic. The clonotype originates from a man in his sixties with urothelial cancer. The material was PBMCs, obtained around atezolizumab (anti-PD-L1) treatment.

For the CDR3, the DNA is TGTGCCAGCAGTGCCGCGGGACAGGAGTTCTTC. It is translated as CASSAAGQEFF. This chain connects TRBV6-4 to TRBJ2-1; 8 positions match TRBD1. Looked up from germline, CDR1 is MRHNA and CDR2 is SNTAGT. This CDR3 is built from 11 residues. Germline trimming cut 4 bases from V and 14 bases from J; bases unmatched to any gene: 4.